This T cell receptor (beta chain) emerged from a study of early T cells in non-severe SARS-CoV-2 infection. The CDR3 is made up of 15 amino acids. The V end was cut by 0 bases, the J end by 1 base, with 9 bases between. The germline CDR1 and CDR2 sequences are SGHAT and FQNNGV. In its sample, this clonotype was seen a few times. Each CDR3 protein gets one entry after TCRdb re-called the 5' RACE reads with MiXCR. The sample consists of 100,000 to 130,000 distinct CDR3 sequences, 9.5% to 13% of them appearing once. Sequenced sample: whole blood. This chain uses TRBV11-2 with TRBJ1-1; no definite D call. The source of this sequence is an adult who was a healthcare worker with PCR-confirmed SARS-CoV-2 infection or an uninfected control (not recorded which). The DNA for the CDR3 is TGTGCCAGCAGCTTAGATCGGAACCGGAACACTGAAGCTTTCTTT. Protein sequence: CASSLDRNRNTEAFF.